This TCR beta chain was observed in a study of blood T cell repertoires in COVID-19. Study details: T cells, B-cell-depleted T cells, or PBMCs provided the cDNA or gDNA that served as material.

Assay: immunoSEQ multiplex PCR; the TCRdb copy retains only in-frame clones and omits some. The data hold approximately 150,000 clones, with about nine tenths observed a single time. This CDR3 contains 14 residues. Per the germline V gene, CDR1 is SGDLS and CDR2 is YYNGEE. The V end was cut by 0 bases, the J end by 4 bases, with 10 bases between. Cohorts were assigned according to the clinical history that participants reported. It was within 2 weeks before study entry that exposed participants met a COVID-19 case. The chain has TRBV9 and TRBJ1-1; D is uncertain. Input material: PBMCs or T cells enriched from blood (not recorded which). This clonotype originated in a woman between 35 and 50 years old who had been exposed to COVID-19. For the CDR3, the DNA is TGTGCCAGCAGCGTAGTAGGTTGGAGCACTGAAGCTTTCTTT. Residues: CASSVVGWSTEAFF.